A selection of T cell receptor beta chains follows, all from one sample in a study of regulatory T cells in long-lasting Graves disease. Via MiXCR, TCRdb re-called the multiplex PCR reads, giving one row per CDR3 protein. Here the sample spans about 540,000 distinct CDR3 sequences, approximately 12% being singletons. This sample also belongs to another study, concerning T cells in Graves' hyperthyroidism and ophthalmopathy.

The source was peripheral blood mononuclear cells (PBMCs), collected at new diagnosis, from a patient treated with antithyroid drugs. The receptors here all came from a man younger than 45 with Graves disease. Each CDR3 is given with its conserved first and last residue. Fields, in order: V gene, CDR3 protein.

V gene: TRBV2
CDR3 protein: CASSWVPYEQYF

V gene: TRBV18
CDR3 protein: CASSPLAGVGDEQYF

V gene: TRBV11-2
CDR3 protein: CASSVGLAAGETQYF

V gene: TRBV18
CDR3 protein: CASSPGQTPGYNEQFF

V gene: TRBV6-2/TRBV6-3
CDR3 protein: CASGEMNTEAFF

V gene: TRBV30
CDR3 protein: CAWSRVTDTQYF

V gene: TRBV29-1
CDR3 protein: CSVGRARGTDTQYF

V gene: TRBV2
CDR3 protein: CATPRSVYGYTF

V gene: TRBV12-3/TRBV12-4
CDR3 protein: CASSLYVGETQYF

V gene: TRBV3-1
CDR3 protein: CASSQSDRQSYEQYF

V gene: TRBV20-1
CDR3 protein: CSATPVTRLAPSYNEQFF

V gene: TRBV20-1
CDR3 protein: CSARDLRVSQDTQYF

V gene: TRBV7-6
CDR3 protein: CASSRGRGTGGETQYF

V gene: TRBV12-3/TRBV12-4
CDR3 protein: CASSATGGRKAEAFF

V gene: TRBV29-1
CDR3 protein: CSVSYTGSSYTF

V gene: TRBV6-1
CDR3 protein: CASSPGASQLATPYEQYF

V gene: TRBV20-1
CDR3 protein: CSATGTLNTGELFF

V gene: TRBV29-1
CDR3 protein: CSVEFLGQGTDTQYF

V gene: TRBV12-3/TRBV12-4
CDR3 protein: CASSITGGSNQPQHF

V gene: TRBV5-1
CDR3 protein: CASSWGEETQYF

V gene: TRBV9
CDR3 protein: CASSVGTGGSYEQYF

V gene: TRBV5-1
CDR3 protein: CASSSGLAGYGYEQYF

V gene: TRBV12-3/TRBV12-4
CDR3 protein: CASVLGGANVLTF

V gene: TRBV6-5
CDR3 protein: CASSYSTRDGNTIYF

V gene: TRBV5-1
CDR3 protein: CASSLAGQGASGYTF

V gene: TRBV30
CDR3 protein: CAWSVSGRGYNEQFF

V gene: TRBV11-2
CDR3 protein: CASSNPFDRYNEQFF

V gene: TRBV27
CDR3 protein: CASSSEGLSQETQYF

V gene: TRBV6-1
CDR3 protein: CASRSGTGGSPLHF

V gene: TRBV7-8
CDR3 protein: CASSLAQLAGPGELFF

V gene: TRBV18
CDR3 protein: CASSPVSPDQPQHF

V gene: TRBV29-1
CDR3 protein: CSVELSGRGTDTQYF

V gene: TRBV19
CDR3 protein: CASSIPGPYQPQHF

V gene: TRBV3-1
CDR3 protein: CASSQGTAGTGELFF

V gene: TRBV12-3/TRBV12-4
CDR3 protein: CASSSDSWTGELFF

V gene: TRBV30
CDR3 protein: CACIHLSARTDTQYF

V gene: TRBV5-6
CDR3 protein: CASSPNHRGRMSSYNEQFF

V gene: TRBV5-1
CDR3 protein: CASSPDIGELFF

V gene: TRBV20-1
CDR3 protein: CSALRQGANFIPDTQYF

V gene: TRBV29-1
CDR3 protein: CSVWDGEYEQYF

V gene: TRBV6-1
CDR3 protein: CATTDVFLQPQHF

V gene: TRBV29-1
CDR3 protein: CSVTGPSTEAFF

V gene: TRBV20-1
CDR3 protein: CSWGTGYTDTQYF